Listed below are T cell receptor beta chains from one sample, sequenced in a study of shared clonotypes between healthy human individuals. Profiling relied on immunoSEQ multiplex PCR, and the TCRdb table lists in-frame clones only, not all of them. The sample includes a few million clones, around 90% of them seen just once. The source material was naive CD4+ T cells from PBMCs. Receptors originate from a man between 18 and 35 years old in good health. Some clones in this sample may be carry-over from other donors' samples. Each CDR3 is given with its conserved first and last residue. The order of the fields is J gene, D gene, clone size, V gene, CDR3 DNA, CDR3 protein. A D gene is named only where the DNA matches it firmly. Some rows have no size entry. The others give once, few or many, or a class for an expanded clone.

TRBJ1-1	TRBD1	few	TRBV28	TGTGCCAGCAGTGCACAGGGGAGGCGCACTGAAGCTTTCTTT	CASSAQGRRTEAFF
TRBJ1-3	NA	NA	TRBV7-9	TGTGCCAGCAGCTTATCGGGAGCTGGAAACACCATATATTTT	CASSLSGAGNTIYF
TRBJ1-4	TRBD1	once	TRBV28	TGTGCCAGCAGGACACAGGGGGGTAATGAAAAACTGTTTTTT	CASRTQGGNEKLFF
TRBJ1-4	NA	NA	TRBV7-2	TGTGCCAGCAGCCCGGTTTGGCAGGGGTCTTATGAAAAACTGTTTTTT	CASSPVWQGSYEKLFF
TRBJ1-2	NA	NA	TRBV2	TGTGCCAGCAGTGAATTTGCAGGGGACTATGGCTACACCTTC	CASSEFAGDYGYTF
TRBJ2-7	NA	NA	TRBV7-9	TGTGCCAGCAGCTTAGGCGCAGGGCCCAACTACGAGCAGTACTTC	CASSLGAGPNYEQYF
TRBJ2-3	TRBD2	NA	TRBV7-6	TGTGCCAGCAGCTGGACTAGCGGGATGATCACAGATACGCAGTATTTT	CASSWTSGMITDTQYF
TRBJ2-2	NA	NA	TRBV15	TGTGCCACCAGCAGAACTAGGACGTCCGGGGAGCTGTTTTTT	CATSRTRTSGELFF
TRBJ2-3	TRBD2	NA	TRBV9	TGTGCCAGCAGCCCTAGCGGGACTAGCGGGACAGATACGCAGTATTTT	CASSPSGTSGTDTQYF
TRBJ2-1	NA	NA	TRBV11-2	TGTGCCAGCAGCTCCTACAGGGGAGGATCCTACAATGAGCAGTTCTTC	CASSSYRGGSYNEQFF
TRBJ2-1	NA	NA	TRBV7-8	TGTGCCAGCAGCCGTGGGCGTCTCGTAGACAATGAGCAGTTCTTC	CASSRGRLVDNEQFF
TRBJ2-3	NA	once	TRBV9	TGTGCCAGCAGCGTAGTTGTAGCGGATACGCAGTATTTT	CASSVVVADTQYF
TRBJ2-2	NA	NA	TRBV28	TGTGCCAGCAGTTTCTTCAAGAACCTGAACACCGGGGAGCTGTTTTTT	CASSFFKNLNTGELFF
TRBJ1-3	NA	NA	TRBV5-1	TGCGCCAGCAGCTCCAGGGCTGGAAACACCATATATTTT	CASSSRAGNTIYF
TRBJ1-5	TRBD1	NA	TRBV15	TGTGCCACCAGCAGAGACCGGGACAGAACATATCAGCCCCAGCATTTT	CATSRDRDRTYQPQHF
TRBJ1-4	TRBD1	NA	TRBV10-2	TGCGCCAGCAGTTCAACAGGGGCAGGTGCTGATGAAAAACTGTTTTTT	CASSSTGAGADEKLFF
TRBJ1-6	TRBD1	NA	TRBV27	TGTGCCAGCAGTTCTAACAGGGGAGAATCACCCCTCCACTTT	CASSSNRGESPLHF
TRBJ2-3	TRBD2	NA	TRBV29-1	TGCAGCGGAAGTGGGGCGGGAGGAAGCACGAATACGCAGTATTTT	CSGSGAGGSTNTQYF
TRBJ2-5	TRBD1	NA	TRBV7-6	TGTGCCAGCAGTCCCGATTCGCTGCCGACAGGGGGCGGAGAGACCCAGTACTTC	CASSPDSLPTGGGETQYF
TRBJ2-5	TRBD1	NA	TRBV29-1	TGCAGCGGAAAATCCGGGACAGGGGGCGAGACCCAGTACTTC	CSGKSGTGGETQYF
TRBJ1-3	NA	NA	TRBV6-1	TGTGCCAGCAGTGTTACTTCCTCCTCTGGAAACACCATATATTTT	CASSVTSSSGNTIYF
TRBJ1-2	TRBD1	NA	TRBV9	TGTGCCAGCAGCGAGGGACAGGTTAAGGGGTATGGCTACACCTTC	CASSEGQVKGYGYTF
TRBJ2-1	NA	NA	TRBV28	TGTGCCAGCAGTCCGAATCTGGATGAGCAGTTCTTC	CASSPNLDEQFF
TRBJ2-1	TRBD2	NA	TRBV10-3	TGTGCCATCAGTTCGGTAGAAGCGGGGGGCACACACAATGAGCAGTTCTTC	CAISSVEAGGTHNEQFF
TRBJ2-5	NA	once	TRBV6-6	TGTGCCAGCAGTCAACCGGGATCCGGAGAGACCCAGTACTTC	CASSQPGSGETQYF
TRBJ2-3	NA	NA	TRBV28	TGTGCCAGCAGTTTTCCACTTAGCACAGATACGCAGTATTTT	CASSFPLSTDTQYF
TRBJ2-5	TRBD2	NA	TRBV5-4	TGTGCCAGCAGCTTGGGGGGACTAGCGGGTCAAGAGACCCAGTACTTC	CASSLGGLAGQETQYF
TRBJ1-2	NA	NA	TRBV6-5	TGTGCCAGCAGTTACGAGGGGCGTGGCTACACCTTC	CASSYEGRGYTF
TRBJ1-1	NA	few	TRBV28	TGTGCCAGCATGCGGTTCCGGGAAGCTTTCTTT	CASMRFREAFF
TRBJ2-7	NA	once	TRBV30	TGTGCCTGGAGGGCTAGCGTCAAGTCCTACGAGCAGTACTTC	CAWRASVKSYEQYF
TRBJ2-7	NA	once	TRBV2	TGTGCCAGCAGTGCCGAACAGGGTAGCTCCTACGAGCAGTACTTC	CASSAEQGSSYEQYF
TRBJ2-5	TRBD2	NA	TRBV5-4	TGTGCCAGCAGCAGGGGACTAGCGGGAGGGGAGACCCAGTACTTC	CASSRGLAGGETQYF
TRBJ2-5	NA	NA	TRBV5-1	TGCGCCAGCAGCTTGGAGAGGCTTTGGGGGACCCAGTACTTC	CASSLERLWGTQYF
TRBJ1-1	NA	NA	TRBV5-6	TGTGCCAGCAGCCCACCGCCGCCTTCCGGGGAGGGCACTGAAGCTTTCTTT	CASSPPPPSGEGTEAFF
TRBJ2-7	NA	NA	TRBV28	TGTGCCAGCACCGTGGGGGAGGCCTACGAGCAGTACTTC	CASTVGEAYEQYF
TRBJ2-7	NA	NA	TRBV7-6	TGTGCCAGCGGCTTAGGCGTAGGGGGAGTATACGAGCAGTACTTC	CASGLGVGGVYEQYF
TRBJ2-3	TRBD2	NA	TRBV5-4	TGTGCCAGCAGTAAGGGTAGCGGGAGGGGCCCAGATACGCAGTATTTT	CASSKGSGRGPDTQYF
TRBJ2-7	TRBD1	NA	TRBV5-4	TGTGCCAGCAGCGCGAACAGGGGGCGCGAGCAGTACTTC	CASSANRGREQYF
TRBJ1-1	TRBD1	NA	TRBV5-8	TGTGCCAGCAGCAAGCGACAGGGCTATGAAGCTTTCTTT	CASSKRQGYEAFF
TRBJ1-5	NA	NA	TRBV27	TGTGCCAGCGCCTATCGGGGGAATAGCAATCAGCCCCAGCATTTT	CASAYRGNSNQPQHF
TRBJ2-5	NA	NA	TRBV7-2	TGTGCCAGCAGCCGAGAGGTGGAAGAGACCCAGTACTTC	CASSREVEETQYF
TRBJ2-1	TRBD2	NA	TRBV28	TGTGCCAGCAGTTTAGTAGCGGGGGGTTGGAATGAGCAGTTCTTC	CASSLVAGGWNEQFF
TRBJ2-1	NA	NA	TRBV7-9	TGTGCCAGCAGCTCCCGGGACCAAGATGAGCAGTTCTTC	CASSSRDQDEQFF
TRBJ2-7	NA	NA	TRBV4-2	TGTGCCAGCAGCCAAGGTTCACGGGATCCCACCTACGAGCAGTACTTC	CASSQGSRDPTYEQYF
TRBJ2-7	NA	NA	TRBV19	TGTGCCAGTAGTTTAGGGGGAGAGGGGACCTACGAGCAGTACTTC	CASSLGGEGTYEQYF